The present entry profiles one T cell receptor beta chain with its context. The antigen it binds to is not known. Per-base quality was not reported, and no clone a single base away is much larger than it. For the CD8 naive samples, CD45RO-negative cells were positively selected for CCR7, yielding a CD45RA+CCR7+ population from which TemRA cells were excluded. Donors were healthy HIV-negative adults with no recently reported acute infections or vaccinations. Only Caucasian adults living in Nashville, Tennessee, USA were represented among the donors. Blood was collected by leukapheresis, and PBMCs were isolated by Ficoll-Histopaque density gradient centrifugation and then cryopreserved in liquid nitrogen vapor phase. Analytical flow cytometry was used to check the purity and quantity of each magnetically sorted T cell population. From each sorted fraction, genomic DNA was isolated and quantified by UV absorbance on a Nanodrop 2000c.

The data are from a study of shared clonotypes between healthy human individuals (dated by TCRdb to about 2020). Regarding the research as a whole: A couple of women and three men aged 18 to 49 years were included in the cohort. For each donor, CD4 naive and CD4 memory were each run on three plates, CD8 naive on two plates, and CD8 memory on one plate. To estimate repertoire size and how much clonotype sharing occurs between individuals, the study deeply sequenced the blood TCR repertoires of five healthy adults. To increase sequencing depth and limit assay-specific biases, TCR repertoire library preparation and sequencing were carried out by different laboratories using diverse techniques. Leukapheresis yielded between about 0.94 and 8.9 billion PBMCs per donor.

Points the paper makes about the study in general: Compared with non-shared clonotypes, the clonotypes found in all four sorted-subset donors had higher generation probabilities. Sampling was limited to blood, and TCR repertoires in tissue likely differ from TCR repertoires in blood. Even with the large sequencing depth, rarefaction of the sorted-subset datasets indicated that sequencing was incomplete. Because the study included a small number of donors, the genetic and exposure-history diversity represented was limited. Based on pairwise subsampling, the degree of clonotype sharing among donors was expected to be affected by sequencing depth. Naive subsets generally had larger estimated clonotype richness than memory subsets did. Across four donors, approximately 4.9% of naive CD4, roughly 3.4% of naive CD8, 2.3% of memory CD4, and roughly 0.41% of memory CD8 clonotypes were shared.

TCR CDR3 regions were amplified from genomic DNA by multiplex PCR using the deep immunoSEQ assay. Extracted genomic DNA from each cell subset was spread evenly across all wells of several immunoSEQ 96-well plates, with each plate serving as a replicate. For sorted subsets, about 220 ng of genomic DNA, equivalent to about 30,000 T cell genomes, went into each replicate PCR. Purified libraries were quantified with a Qubit 3.0 fluorometer, sized on a Bioanalyzer 2100, and re-quantified with the KAPA Library Quantification kit. Every immunoSEQ 96-well plate was sequenced on a separate single-read 150-cycle Illumina NextSeq 550 flow cell. The study's processing was this. Because only junctional sequences without quality scores were contained in the immunoSEQ output, filtering matching that applied to full-length reads could not be performed. To assign V/J genes and CDR3, sequences were annotated against IMGT germline references using PyIR, a Python wrapper for IgBLAST v1.9. Reads with weak V/J assignments (E-value above 1e-6), missing CDR3, stop codons, out-of-frame junctions, or ambiguous translated residues were removed. V3J clonotypes were defined as sequences sharing an identical inferred V gene, J gene, and CDR3 amino acid sequence. Percentage overlap between repertoires was calculated by dividing the number of shared unique clonotypes by the size of the smaller repertoire. Repertoire richness was assessed with RTK rarefaction, the Chao1 estimator, and Recon v2.1 estimates of unobserved clonotypes. For all TCRbeta clonotypes obtained by the gDNA method from a handful of donors, generation probabilities were computed with OLGA. TCRdb mirrors the immuneACCESS table, restricted to in-frame sequences. Some clones are absent from its copies; in checked studies, under half trace to an unresolved V gene, and the reason for the others is unknown. D and trimming come from the DNA, and the V and J calls and clone size come from that table. The sample records over 2 million clones, less than 95% of which are singletons. The top ten clonotypes cover around 1.1% of the sample.

The TCR originated in a man in his late teens or twenties in good health. Sequenced material: naive CD8+ T cells sorted from blood. The intended sense of this specimen's cell subset or site label: CD45RA+CCR7+.

The nucleotide sequence is given as TGCAGCGTTGGGGACTCTCCTTACAATGAGCAGTTCTTC. It translates to CSVGDSPYNEQFF. This chain is built from TRBV29-1 and TRBJ2-1; the D gene is possibly TRBD2, with 6 bases matching. Trimming costs V 4 bases and J 4 bases, and their ends lie 11 bases apart. Inclusive of the bounding cysteine and phenylalanine, the CDR3 is 13 residues long. The read is trimmed to its CDR3 DNA, 39 bases read in frame from base 1. For CDR1 and CDR2, the germline V gene lists SQVTM and ANQGSEA.